Sequencing of this T cell receptor beta chain was carried out in a study of T cells in Graves' hyperthyroidism and ophthalmopathy (dated by TCRdb to between 2019 and 2020). Regarding the study in general: A discovery cohort of about a hundred patients, fewer than 50 with Graves' ophthalmopathy and fewer than 65 with stable Graves' hyperthyroidism, was used to find distinguishing TCR V-J signatures. An independent validation cohort of around 20 hyperthyroidism patients and more than 15 patients who later progressed to ophthalmopathy tested prospective prediction of ophthalmopathy. The 100 discovery patients were randomly split 7:3 into training and test sets. The paper describes TCR Vbeta CDR3 sequencing of 130 to 150 peripheral blood samples, made up of 43 ophthalmopathy patients, approximately 76 hyperthyroidism patients and approximately 17 progressor patients. In addition, the study compared T-cell repertoires in thyroid tissue and in blood from six Graves' hyperthyroidism patients. After blood sampling, hyperthyroidism patients were treated with methimazole at a starting dose of 30 mg daily, and ophthalmopathy patients were treated with high-dose intravenous methylprednisolone. General findings and caveats noted by the study authors: Most expanded thyroid clonotypes (frequency above 0.001) were also detected in blood, suggesting blood repertoires may reflect thyroid immune responses. A model built on a 13 V-J signature distinguished ophthalmopathy from stable hyperthyroidism, reaching around 90% sensitivity and around 81% specificity in cross-validation and 80%/75% in testing. No statistical method was used to fix the sample size in advance, and group allocation was not hidden from the investigators. In validation, the model predicted progression to ophthalmopathy a median of 6.5 months before onset, with 65% to 71% sensitivity and roughly 77% specificity.

Stable Graves' hyperthyroidism was defined as the absence of progression to ophthalmopathy over 18 months of follow-up. Hyperthyroidism patients were aged 18 to 65 years and newly diagnosed, with disease duration of less than 2 months. Exclusion was applied to patients with uncontrolled infections, other autoimmune diseases, pregnancy or lactation. Diagnoses relied on clinical symptoms, serum thyroxine and TRAb, thyroid ultrasound and orbital computed tomography. Trizol reagent was used to extract total RNA, and RNA quality was then checked on an Agilent 2100 Bioanalyzer. This clonotype has a count of ten or more. This receptor's antigen is unknown. The record has no base qualities; no much larger clone is one base away. The CDR1 and CDR2 encoded by the germline V gene (reference sequence) are MNHNY and SVGAGI. The CDR3 has 13 amino acids, counting the end cysteine and phenylalanine. Of all the DNA, just the CDR3 is kept, 39 bases in frame from base 1. V trim: 6 bases; J trim: 9 bases; unmatched bases: 7.

Amplification of TCR beta CDR3 regions was carried out from RNA transcripts. For the first round of RT-PCR on the TCR CDR3, the HTBI primer set was used together with the Qiagen OneStep RT-PCR kit. Libraries were constructed in a second round of multiplex PCR, after which size selection and purification were carried out. Libraries were sequenced paired-end with 100 bp reads on an Illumina HiSeq2000. The original methods were these. SOAPnuke was used to process the raw data, with reads discarded if the reads contained adapters or uncalled bases, had a mean Phred below 15, or lacked an exact constant-primer or identifier match. High-quality paired reads were merged with COPE v1.2.5, and unique nucleotide sequences were defined as clonotypes. Clonotypes were aligned to IMGT TRBV, TRBD and TRBJ reference segments using MiTCR v1.1. Analysis was restricted to V-J combinations with a frequency above 0.0001, which covered about 99% of repertoires. A TCS score was defined as the ratio between F50 (clonal expansion) and ExV (chaos), using BLOSUM62-based TCRdist between CDR3 peptides within each V-J. Welch's t-statistics and random forest reduced roughly 540 V-J features to 10 to 15, which were used in a naive Bayes classifier (R e1071). The similarity between thyroid and blood repertoires was quantified using the Morisita-Horn index. TCRdb took the public reads, trimmed them with fastp at Q25, ran MiXCR for clone calling and kept in-frame beta chains. Every CDR3 protein is listed once, alongside the most common genes and DNA of its rows. TCRdb, rather than the study authors, made the V and J calls. In this sample the table shows approximately 500,000 distinct CDR3 sequences, roughly 50% of which occur a single time. Of the sample, approximately 8.4% is held by the ten largest clones.

The sequence links TRBV6-6 to TRBJ2-7, and TRBD2 aligns with 11 junction nucleotides. Material: peripheral blood or thyroid tissue (not recorded which). The clonotype comes from a woman under 30 with Graves' hyperthyroidism. The CDR3 protein sequence reads: CASSFGTSGWQYF. The nucleotide sequence is given as TGTGCCAGCAGCTTCGGGACTAGCGGTTGGCAGTACTTC.